This record covers a single TCR beta chain. This sample is drawn from a study of blood T cell repertoires in COVID-19. Study-wide background: Acute and convalescent COVID-19 specimens originated in the United States, Italy and Spain. Sources were T cells, B-cell-depleted T cells, or PBMCs; the material itself was cDNA or gDNA.

As handled by the study authors: The authors estimated nucleated cell counts from reference gene primer amplification. The repertoire was sequenced with immunoSEQ multiplex PCR; TCRdb's copy has only in-frame clones and lacks some. V and J calls and clone size are copied from that table; D and trimming were computed from the DNA. Of under 300,000 clones listed, roughly 80% were seen once; the top ten hold approximately 10%. The germline V gene has CDR1 KGHSH and CDR2 LQKENI. The CDR3 spans 14 residues. Germline trimming cut 4 bases from V and 5 bases from J; bases unmatched to any gene: 4. This rearrangement joins TRBV18 to TRBJ2-5, with 10 positions matching TRBD1. The sequencing sample was made of peripheral blood. The sequence was obtained from an elderly woman with acute or convalescent COVID-19. In nucleotides, the CDR3 is TGTGCCAGCTCACAGGGACAGGGGTCGGAGACCCAGTACTTC. This translates into CASSQGQGSETQYF.